Each of the 4 T cell receptor beta chains below was sequenced from the same sample in a study of T cells after posttransplantation cyclophosphamide (dated by TCRdb to about 2016). The library was made by the immunoSEQ multiplex PCR assay. Held by TCRdb, this immuneACCESS table contains in-frame sequences only and omits some clones. Under half of the omission traces to an unresolved V gene where checked; the cause of the rest is unknown. The sample table holds approximately 450 clones, of which roughly 89% were seen once. The ten largest clones add up to around 5.8% of the sample. The treatment or condition label on this specimen signifies: high-dose cyclophosphamide on days +3 and +4 as single-agent GVHD prophylaxis. For conditioning, the PTCy patients got busulfan and fludarabine, then a related or unrelated marrow graft, followed by cyclophosphamide on days +3 and +4. The sample in question was CD4+ T cells sorted from blood, obtained after allogeneic stem cell transplant with posttransplant cyclophosphamide. The receptors originated from a female patient in her fifties who received an allogeneic stem cell transplant from a related donor, was CMV-positive, and had no GVHD. In patients who had a transplant, some T cells may come from the graft donor.

J is TRBJ2-5 and V is TRBV28; a possible D gene is TRBD2 (7 bases). Germline V gives CDR1 MDHEN, CDR2 SYDVKM. The CDR3 extends over 13 amino acids. V was shortened by 2 bases and J by 7 bases, with 11 bases between the two germline ends. In DNA, the CDR3 is TGTGCCAGCAGTTTAGGGGGGGCTTGGACCCAGTACTTC. Amino acids: CASSLGGAWTQYF.

Concerning this clone itself: Compared with germline, one end of the junction differs, possibly owing to a read error. The chain is built from TRBV19 and TRBJ2-6; D not resolved. Germline V lookup: CDR1 LNHDA, CDR2 SQIVND (reference sequence). The CDR3 covers 15 residues. CDR3 in amino acids: CGSSPRGSGANVLTF. Written as DNA, the CDR3 is TGTGGCAGTTCACCCCGAGGCTCTGGGGCCAACGTCCTGACTTTC.

The chain couples TRBV18 to TRBJ2-2; perhaps TRBD1 as D (6 bases). Per the germline V gene, CDR1 is KGHSH and CDR2 is LQKENI. This CDR3 is built from 18 residues. Trimming shortened V by 4 bases and J by 2 bases, and 20 bases separated the two germline ends. The CDR3, as DNA: TGTGCCAGCTCACGGGACGTACAGGGTGTGGATAACACCGGGGAGCTGTTTTTT. It translates to CASSRDVQGVDNTGELFF. The whole variable domain, remainder taken from reference TRBV18 and TRBJ2-2, is NAGVMQNPRHLVRRRGQEARLRCSPMKGHSHVYWYRQLPEEGLKFMVYLQKENIIDESGMPKERFSAEFPKEGPSILRIQQVVRGDSAAYFCASSRDVQGVDNTGELFFGEGSRLTVL.

On this clone: A read error may account for a junction end that differs from germline. The rearrangement joins TRBV5-6 to TRBJ1-4; D gene unclear. CDR1 is SGHDT and CDR2 is YYEEEE in the germline V gene. The CDR3 has 16 residues. The CDR3 DNA is TGTGTCAGCAGCGCCTTTGGAGGACGGCGTAATGAAAAGCTGTTTTTT. Translating gives CVSSAFGGRRNEKLFF.